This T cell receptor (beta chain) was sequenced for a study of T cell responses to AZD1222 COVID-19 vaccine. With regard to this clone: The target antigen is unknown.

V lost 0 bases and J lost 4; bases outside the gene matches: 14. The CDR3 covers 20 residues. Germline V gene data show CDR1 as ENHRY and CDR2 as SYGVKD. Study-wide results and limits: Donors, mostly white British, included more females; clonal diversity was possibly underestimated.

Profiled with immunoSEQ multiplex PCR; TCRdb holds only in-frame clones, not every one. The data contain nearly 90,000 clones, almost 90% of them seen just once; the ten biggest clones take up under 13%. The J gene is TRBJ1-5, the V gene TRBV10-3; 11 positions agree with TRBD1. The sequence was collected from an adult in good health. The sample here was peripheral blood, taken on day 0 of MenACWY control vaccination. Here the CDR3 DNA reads TGTGCCATCAGTGAGTCGACATCAACCTCAGGGACAGGGGGTAATCAGCCCCAGCATTTT. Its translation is CAISESTSTSGTGGNQPQHF.